This T cell receptor (beta chain) emerged from a study of CD8+CD57+ T cells in acquired aplastic anemia. For the study at large: Sorted CD4+ and CD8+ cells yielded roughly 3 ug of DNA on average.

The template used for profiling TCR beta VDJ and CDR3 was genomic DNA. TCRdb re-called the reads with MiXCR, one entry per CDR3 protein. The table shows some 410,000 distinct CDR3 sequences, with 55% to 70% occurring only once. With regard to this clonotype: Its antigen is still unknown.

The germline CDR1 and CDR2 sequences are SNHLY and FYNNEI. The CDR3 is 15 amino acids. The ends were cut back, 6 bases at V and 2 bases at J, with 16 bases in the middle. Whole-study findings and limits: Controls did not differ significantly from patients in CD8+ Simpson's diversity.

V and J are TRBV2 and TRBJ1-1; a possible D gene is TRBD1 (6 bases). The receptor's source is a human donor in good health, serving as a control. Material for sequencing was sorted CD4+, CD8+, or CD8+CD57+ T cells (not recorded which) from PBMCs. The CDR3 DNA reads TGTGCCAGCAGCGTTATACAGGGTCGTAACACTGAAGCTTTCTTT. Encoded protein: CASSVIQGRNTEAFF.